Listed below are T cell receptor beta chains from one sample, sequenced in a study of blood T cell repertoires in COVID-19. TCRdb's copy holds only in-frame clones and misses some; the assay was immunoSEQ multiplex PCR. This table has approximately 190,000 clones, roughly 80% appearing once. The sequenced sample consisted of peripheral blood. The receptors shown here come from a woman aged 30 to 39 with acute or convalescent COVID-19. CDR3s include the opening cysteine and the closing phenylalanine or tryptophan. D genes are given only for firm matches. Rows may omit the clone size; those that give it use once, few, many or a size class.

J gene	D gene	clone size	V gene	CDR3 DNA	CDR3 protein
TRBJ2-1	TRBD2	.	TRBV7-6	TGTGCCAGCAGCCCACCCACAACCCTAGCGGAGATATACAATGAGCAGTTCTTC	CASSPPTTLAEIYNEQFF
TRBJ2-1	.	.	TRBV4-3	TGCGCCAGCAGCTCTAATACAGGGCCGGGTGAGCAGTTCTTC	CASSSNTGPGEQFF
TRBJ2-3	.	.	TRBV6-5	TGTGCCAGCAGTCCCCAAGAGAGGGACACAGATACGCAGTATTTT	CASSPQERDTDTQYF
TRBJ1-2	.	.	TRBV28	TGTGCCAGCAGTTTTGAGGGCGCAGGAAGTTCGGGCTACACCTTC	CASSFEGAGSSGYTF
TRBJ1-2	.	few	TRBV5-6	TGTGCCAGCAGCGTGGACACTGGCTACACCTTC	CASSVDTGYTF
TRBJ2-7	TRBD1	.	TRBV28	TGTGCCAGTCAGACAGGGAGCTCCTACGAGCAGTACTTC	CASQTGSSYEQYF
TRBJ2-2	.	.	TRBV6-1	TGTGCCAGCAGTGCCCACAGGGCCAAGACCAACACCGGGGAGCTGTTTTTT	CASSAHRAKTNTGELFF
TRBJ2-1	.	.	TRBV30	TGTGCCTGGAGTGGGCGACAGTGGGGGGACAATGAGCAGTTCTTC	CAWSGRQWGDNEQFF
TRBJ2-7	.	.	TRBV25-1	TGTGCCAGCAGTGTAGGGGGAACCTACGAGCAGTACTTC	CASSVGGTYEQYF
TRBJ1-2	TRBD1	.	TRBV7-2	TGTGCCAGCAGCTCCAGTAGGGACAGGGATTACTATGGCTACACCTTC	CASSSSRDRDYYGYTF
TRBJ2-3	TRBD2	.	TRBV4-3	TGCGCCAGCAGCCCTCGACTAGCGGGGGGGATCACAGATACGCAGTATTTT	CASSPRLAGGITDTQYF
TRBJ2-2	.	.	TRBV9	TGTGCCAGCAGCCCTCGGGACACCGGGGAGCTGTTTTTT	CASSPRDTGELFF